What follows is one TCR beta chain and its context. This specimen belongs to a study of blood T cell repertoires in COVID-19. Looking at the study overall: Sites in the United States, Italy and Spain provided acute and convalescent COVID-19 samples. T cells, B-cell-depleted T cells, or PBMCs provided the cDNA or gDNA that served as material.

Original processing methods: Estimation of nucleated cell counts relied on the amplification of reference gene primers. TCRdb's copy holds only in-frame clones and misses some; the assay was immunoSEQ multiplex PCR. V and J calls and clone size come straight from that table; D and trimming were deduced from the DNA. The table includes more than 150,000 clones, roughly nine tenths detected once. Germline V gives CDR1 MNHEY, CDR2 SVGEGT. This CDR3 is 11 amino acids long. V lost 4 bases and J lost 6, with 5 bases in between. V is TRBV6-2 or TRBV6-3 and J is TRBJ2-3; no firm D call. This clonotype originated in a woman aged 70-85 years with acute or convalescent COVID-19. Sample: peripheral blood. This CDR3 is CASSFADTQYF. As DNA, the CDR3 is TGTGCCAGCAGTTTTGCGGATACGCAGTATTTT.